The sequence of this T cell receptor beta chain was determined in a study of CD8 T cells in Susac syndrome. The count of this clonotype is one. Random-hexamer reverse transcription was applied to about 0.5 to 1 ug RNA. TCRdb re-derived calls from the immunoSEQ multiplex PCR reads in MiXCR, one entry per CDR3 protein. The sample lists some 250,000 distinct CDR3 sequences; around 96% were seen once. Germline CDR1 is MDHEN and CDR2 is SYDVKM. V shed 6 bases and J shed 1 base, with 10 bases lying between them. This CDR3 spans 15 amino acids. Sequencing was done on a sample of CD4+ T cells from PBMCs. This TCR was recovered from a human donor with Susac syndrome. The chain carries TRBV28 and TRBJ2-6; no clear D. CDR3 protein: CASRRLTSGANVLTF. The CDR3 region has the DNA TGTGCCAGCAGGCGACTGACTTCTGGGGCCAACGTCCTGACTTTC.